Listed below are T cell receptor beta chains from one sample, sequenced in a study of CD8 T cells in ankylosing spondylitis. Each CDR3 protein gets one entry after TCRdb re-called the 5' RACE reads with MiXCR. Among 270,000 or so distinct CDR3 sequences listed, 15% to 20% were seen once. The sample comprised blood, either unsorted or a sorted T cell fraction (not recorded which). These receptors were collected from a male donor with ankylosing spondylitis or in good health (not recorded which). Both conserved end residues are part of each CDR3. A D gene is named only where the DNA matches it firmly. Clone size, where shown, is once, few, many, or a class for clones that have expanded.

TGTGCCAGCAGCCCCATTTTGGGACAGGTGAACACTGAAGCTTTCTTT	CASSPILGQVNTEAFF	TRBV9	.	TRBD1	TRBJ1-1
TGCGCCAGCAGCGTGGGACAGGGTCTAGCTTTTGAGCAGTTCTTC	CASSVGQGLAFEQFF	TRBV5-1	.	TRBD1	TRBJ2-1
TGCAGCGTCGCGGCATTGGACAGGGCAGATACGCAGTATTTT	CSVAALDRADTQYF	TRBV29-1	few	TRBD1	TRBJ2-3
TGCAGTGCTAGAGATTTCCTGGGACCCTACAATGAGCAGTTCTTC	CSARDFLGPYNEQFF	TRBV20-1	few	.	TRBJ2-1
TGTGCCAGCAGTGCACGACAGGGTGGAGGCTACACCTTC	CASSARQGGGYTF	TRBV6-1	few	TRBD1	TRBJ1-2
TGTGCCAGCAGTTCGCGGACCGTTCCCCATGAGCAGTTCTTC	CASSSRTVPHEQFF	TRBV27	.	.	TRBJ2-1
TGTGCCAGCAGTTTAGGCCCATCCGGGGAGCTGTTTTTT	CASSLGPSGELFF	TRBV12-3/TRBV12-4	.	.	TRBJ2-2
TGTGCCAGCAGTTTATCGAACTACCTTCCCGGGACCCAGTACTTC	CASSLSNYLPGTQYF	TRBV27	once	.	TRBJ2-5
TGTGCCAGCAGCTTCGATACTAGCAGCACAGATACGCAGTATTTT	CASSFDTSSTDTQYF	TRBV7-9	few	.	TRBJ2-3
TGTGCCAGCAGCAAAGGATTGACGGCTAGCGGGAGGGTTAGCACAGATACGCAGTATTTT	CASSKGLTASGRVSTDTQYF	TRBV21-1	few	.	TRBJ2-3
TGTGCCAGCAGTTCCGAGTTTCAAGAGACCCAGTACTTC	CASSSEFQETQYF	TRBV12-3/TRBV12-4	.	.	TRBJ2-5
TGTGCCAGCAGTTTGAGGGACACCGGCTACGAGCAGTACTTC	CASSLRDTGYEQYF	TRBV27	few	.	TRBJ2-7
TGTGCCAGCAGTTTGACAGGGCCAAACACCGGGGAGCTGTTTTTT	CASSLTGPNTGELFF	TRBV6-5	.	TRBD1	TRBJ2-2
TGTGCCAGCAGCGTAGACTGGACGGATACGCAGTATTTT	CASSVDWTDTQYF	TRBV9	few	.	TRBJ2-3
TGCGCCAGCAGCCTCAGAGGTCTCCCCAGCTCCTACAATGAGCAGTTCTTC	CASSLRGLPSSYNEQFF	TRBV4-1	many	.	TRBJ2-1
TGTGCCAGTAGTATAGATGCGGGGTTCTACGAGCAGTACTTC	CASSIDAGFYEQYF	TRBV19	.	.	TRBJ2-7
TGTGCCAGCAGCGCGCGGTTCGGGACTAGATCCTACGAGCAGTACTTC	CASSARFGTRSYEQYF	TRBV7-2	.	TRBD2	TRBJ2-7
TGTGCCAGCAGCTTGTTGGTAGCGGGAGTGTTTGATGAGCAGTTCTTC	CASSLLVAGVFDEQFF	TRBV5-6	.	TRBD2	TRBJ2-1
TGTGCCAGCAGCGCGACTAGCTCTGGGGCCAACGTCCTGACTTTC	CASSATSSGANVLTF	TRBV9	.	.	TRBJ2-6
TGCAGCGTTACCGGGACAGAAGACTACGAGCAGTACTTC	CSVTGTEDYEQYF	TRBV29-1	few	TRBD1	TRBJ2-7
TGTGCCAGCAGCTCGGACAGAAATCCCTACGAGCAGTACTTC	CASSSDRNPYEQYF	TRBV7-9	.	.	TRBJ2-7
TGTGCCAGCAGTGAATTGGGTAGCTCCTACAATGAGCAGTTCTTC	CASSELGSSYNEQFF	TRBV25-1	many	.	TRBJ2-1
TGCAGTGCTCCCAGTGGGCCTACTGGAAACACCATATATTTT	CSAPSGPTGNTIYF	TRBV20-1	.	.	TRBJ1-3
TGTGCCAGCACGGTCTTGACGGGACGGGATACGCAGTATTTT	CASTVLTGRDTQYF	TRBV6-1	few	.	TRBJ2-3
TGTGCCAGCAGCTCCGCCGTTTGGGAGACCTCCTACGAGCAGTACTTC	CASSSAVWETSYEQYF	TRBV7-2	few	.	TRBJ2-7
TGTGCCAGCAGCTTCAACTTTATCTCCTACGAGCAGTACTTC	CASSFNFISYEQYF	TRBV7-8	.	.	TRBJ2-7
TGTGCCAGCTTGGGACTAGCGGCCACAGATACGCAGTATTTT	CASLGLAATDTQYF	TRBV2	.	TRBD2	TRBJ2-3
TGTGCCACCAGTGATTTATTGGAGACCCAGTACTTC	CATSDLLETQYF	TRBV24-1	few	.	TRBJ2-5
TGTGCCACCAGCAAAGAAGGGGGCGTTAGTCCGGATGAGCAGTTCTTC	CATSKEGGVSPDEQFF	TRBV15	.	TRBD1	TRBJ2-1
TGTGCCACCAGCAGAGTCCCGGGAGCTGCCAACGAGCAGTACTTC	CATSRVPGAANEQYF	TRBV15	once	.	TRBJ2-7
TGTGCCAGCAGTGTCCTAGCGGGACCTGAGACCCAGTACTTC	CASSVLAGPETQYF	TRBV2	.	TRBD2	TRBJ2-5
TGCGCCAGCAGTGGGACTAGTCAGTTCTTC	CASSGTSQFF	TRBV10-2	.	TRBD2	TRBJ2-1
TGTGCCAGTAGCCTATCTTTTGGTCAAGACTACACCGGCGAGCAGTACTTC	CASSLSFGQDYTGEQYF	TRBV19	.	.	TRBJ2-7
TGTGCCAGCAGCTCCGGGGCCTTGGAGCAGTACTTC	CASSSGALEQYF	TRBV11-2	.	.	TRBJ2-7
TGTGCCAGCCGGGACGGAGTGAATGAGCAGTTCTTC	CASRDGVNEQFF	TRBV12-3/TRBV12-4	.	.	TRBJ2-1
TGCGCCAGCAGCCCGCACCTCACGCTAGCGGGAGGCTCCTACGAGCAGTACTTC	CASSPHLTLAGGSYEQYF	TRBV4-1	few	TRBD2	TRBJ2-7
TGCGCCAGCAGCCAAGGGTCTCGACTAGGTGGGGCCAATGAGCAGTTCTTC	CASSQGSRLGGANEQFF	TRBV4-3	.	.	TRBJ2-1
TGCAGCTTCTTGTCGGGCGGGACCGGGGAGCTGTTTTTT	CSFLSGGTGELFF	TRBV29-1	few	.	TRBJ2-2
TGCAGCGTTGAGGTCTGGGGCACAGATACGCAGTATTTT	CSVEVWGTDTQYF	TRBV29-1	many	.	TRBJ2-3
TGCGCCAGCAGCCAAGACGAGACTCCCCGGAATGAAAAACTGTTTTTT	CASSQDETPRNEKLFF	TRBV4-3	.	.	TRBJ1-4
TGTGCCAGCAGTTTCCGGGACAGGGGAAGGGTTGGGTATGGCTACACCTTC	CASSFRDRGRVGYGYTF	TRBV11-3	.	TRBD1	TRBJ1-2
TGTGCCCAGGTGTGGGGCCCCGGGGAGCTGTTTTTT	CAQVWGPGELFF	TRBV7-9	.	.	TRBJ2-2
TGCGCCAGCAGCCCTAAGCGCCTATCTGCAACTAATGAAAAACTGTTTTTT	CASSPKRLSATNEKLFF	TRBV4-3	few	.	TRBJ1-4
TGCGCCAGCAGCCAAGATACCTGGGGGGAGGTGGGCAATGAGCAGTTCTTC	CASSQDTWGEVGNEQFF	TRBV4-3	many	.	TRBJ2-1